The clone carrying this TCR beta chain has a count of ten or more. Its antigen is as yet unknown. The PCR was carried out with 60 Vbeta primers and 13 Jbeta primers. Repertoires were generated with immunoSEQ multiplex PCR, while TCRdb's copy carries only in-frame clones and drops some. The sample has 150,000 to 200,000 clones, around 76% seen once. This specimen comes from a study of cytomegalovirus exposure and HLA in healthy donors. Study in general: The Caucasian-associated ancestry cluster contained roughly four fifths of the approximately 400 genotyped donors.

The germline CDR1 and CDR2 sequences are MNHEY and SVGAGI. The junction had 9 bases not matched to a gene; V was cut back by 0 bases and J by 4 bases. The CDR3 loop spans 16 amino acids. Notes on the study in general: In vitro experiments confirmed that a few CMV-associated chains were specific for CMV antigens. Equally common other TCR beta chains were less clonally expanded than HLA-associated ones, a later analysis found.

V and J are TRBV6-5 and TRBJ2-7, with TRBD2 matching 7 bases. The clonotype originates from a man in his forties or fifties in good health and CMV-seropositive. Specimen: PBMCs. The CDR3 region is CASSYSGNGGRYEQYF. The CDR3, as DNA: TGTGCCAGCAGTTACTCGGGAAACGGGGGGAGGTACGAGCAGTACTTC.